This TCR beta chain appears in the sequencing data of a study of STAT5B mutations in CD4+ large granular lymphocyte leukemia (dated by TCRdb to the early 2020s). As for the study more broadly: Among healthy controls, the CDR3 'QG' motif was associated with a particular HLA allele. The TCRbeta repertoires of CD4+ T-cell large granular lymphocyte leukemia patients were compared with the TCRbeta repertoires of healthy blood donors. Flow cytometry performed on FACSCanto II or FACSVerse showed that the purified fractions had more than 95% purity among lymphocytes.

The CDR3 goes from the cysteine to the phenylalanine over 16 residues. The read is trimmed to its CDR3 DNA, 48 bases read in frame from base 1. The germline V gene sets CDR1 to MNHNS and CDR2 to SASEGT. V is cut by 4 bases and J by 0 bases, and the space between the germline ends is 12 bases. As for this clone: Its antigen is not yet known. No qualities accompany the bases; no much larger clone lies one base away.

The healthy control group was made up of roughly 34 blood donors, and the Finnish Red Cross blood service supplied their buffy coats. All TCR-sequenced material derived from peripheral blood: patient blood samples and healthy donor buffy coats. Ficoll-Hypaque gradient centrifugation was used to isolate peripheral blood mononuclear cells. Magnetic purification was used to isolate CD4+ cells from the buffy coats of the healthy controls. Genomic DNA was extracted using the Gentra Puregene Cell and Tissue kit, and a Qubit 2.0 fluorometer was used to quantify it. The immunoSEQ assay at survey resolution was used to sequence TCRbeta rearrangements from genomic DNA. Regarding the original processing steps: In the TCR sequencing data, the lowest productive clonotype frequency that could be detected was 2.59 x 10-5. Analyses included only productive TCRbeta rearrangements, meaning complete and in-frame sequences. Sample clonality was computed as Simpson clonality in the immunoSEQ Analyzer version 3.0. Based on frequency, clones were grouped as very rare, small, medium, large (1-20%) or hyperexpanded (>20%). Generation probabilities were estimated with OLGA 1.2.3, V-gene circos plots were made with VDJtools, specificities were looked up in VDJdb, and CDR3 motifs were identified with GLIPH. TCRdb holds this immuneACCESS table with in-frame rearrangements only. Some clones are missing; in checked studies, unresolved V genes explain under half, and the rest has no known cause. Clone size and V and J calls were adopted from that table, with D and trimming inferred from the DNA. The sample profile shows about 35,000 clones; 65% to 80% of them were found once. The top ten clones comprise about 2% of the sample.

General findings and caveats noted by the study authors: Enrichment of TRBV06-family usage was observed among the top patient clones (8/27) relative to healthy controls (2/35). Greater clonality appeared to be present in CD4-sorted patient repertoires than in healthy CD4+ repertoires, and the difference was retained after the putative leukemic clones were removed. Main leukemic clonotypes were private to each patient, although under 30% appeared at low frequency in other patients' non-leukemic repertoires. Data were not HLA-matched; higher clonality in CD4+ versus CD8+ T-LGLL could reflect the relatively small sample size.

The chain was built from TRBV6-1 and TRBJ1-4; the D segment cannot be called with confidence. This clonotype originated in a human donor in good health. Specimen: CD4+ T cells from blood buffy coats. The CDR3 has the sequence CASSGASGPTNEKLFF. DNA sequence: TGTGCCAGCAGTGGAGCGTCAGGTCCAACTAATGAAAAACTGTTTTTT.